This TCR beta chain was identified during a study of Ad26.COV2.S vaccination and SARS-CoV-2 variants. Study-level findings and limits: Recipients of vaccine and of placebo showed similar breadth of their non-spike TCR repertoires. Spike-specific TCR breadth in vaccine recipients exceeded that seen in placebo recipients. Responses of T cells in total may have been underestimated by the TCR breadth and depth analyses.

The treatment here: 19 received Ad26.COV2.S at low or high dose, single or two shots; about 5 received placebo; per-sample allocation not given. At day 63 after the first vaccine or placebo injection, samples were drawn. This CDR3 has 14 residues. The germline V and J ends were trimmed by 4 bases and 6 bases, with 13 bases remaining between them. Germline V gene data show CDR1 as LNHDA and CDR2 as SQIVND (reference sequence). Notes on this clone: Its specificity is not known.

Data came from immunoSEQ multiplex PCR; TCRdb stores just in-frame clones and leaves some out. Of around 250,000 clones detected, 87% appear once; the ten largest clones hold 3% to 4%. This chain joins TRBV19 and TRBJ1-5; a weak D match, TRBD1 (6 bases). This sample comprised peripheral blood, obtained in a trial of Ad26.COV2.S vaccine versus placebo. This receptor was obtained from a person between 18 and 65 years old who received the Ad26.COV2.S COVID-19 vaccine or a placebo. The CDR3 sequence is CASSTGVSSQPQHF. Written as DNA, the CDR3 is TGTGCCAGTAGTACAGGGGTTTCTAGTCAGCCCCAGCATTTT.